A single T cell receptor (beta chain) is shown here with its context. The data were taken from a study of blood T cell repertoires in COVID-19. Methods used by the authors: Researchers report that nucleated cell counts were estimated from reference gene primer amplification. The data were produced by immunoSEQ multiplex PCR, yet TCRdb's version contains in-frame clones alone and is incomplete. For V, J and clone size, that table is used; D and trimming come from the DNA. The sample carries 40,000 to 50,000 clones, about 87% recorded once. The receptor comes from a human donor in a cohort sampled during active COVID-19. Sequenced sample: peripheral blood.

As DNA, the CDR3 is TGTGCCTGGAGTGTACGGACGGGACATGAAGCTTTCTTT. Translation: CAWSVRTGHEAFF. The J gene is TRBJ1-1, the V gene TRBV30; D possibly corresponds to TRBD1 (6 bases). V gave up 0 bases and J gave up 7 bases, with 12 bases separating them. The CDR3 loop spans 13 amino acids. Germline CDR1 and CDR2: GTSNPN and SVGIG (reference sequence).